This T cell receptor (beta chain) was sequenced in a study of Ad26.COV2.S vaccination and SARS-CoV-2 variants. Study overall: The donor belonged to the COV1001 Ad26.COV2.S trial arm. Once, or twice with 56 days between doses, Ad26.COV2.S was given intramuscularly.

Study-wide results and caveats: Reportedly, spike-specific CD8+ and CD4+ T cell responses achieved substantial breadth once vaccination had taken place.

Produced via immunoSEQ multiplex PCR; TCRdb's table is partial and in-frame only. The repertoire holds 300,000 to 350,000 clones, with about nine tenths as singletons. Described treatment: over 15 received Ad26.COV2.S at low or high dose, single or two shots; about five received placebo; per-sample allocation not given. The study sampled participants on day 63 after the first vaccine or placebo injection. This person who donated was an adult of 18-55 years in Boston. A remark on this clone: Antigen specificity is unknown.

Trimming stripped 1 base from V and 7 bases from J, with 11 bases between. The germline V gene encodes CDR1 MNHNS and CDR2 SASEGT. The CDR3 length is 13 residues. Sequencing used peripheral blood, obtained in a trial of Ad26.COV2.S vaccine versus placebo. The receptor was derived from a person aged 18-60 years who received the Ad26.COV2.S COVID-19 vaccine or a placebo. V and J are TRBV6-1 and TRBJ2-7; D remains unclear. The CDR3 coding sequence is TGTGCCAGCAGTGAAGTGAGTTTTGGGGAGCAGTACTTC. Translating it yields CASSEVSFGEQYF.